These 27 T cell receptor beta chains were sequenced from one sample in a study of beta chain features in type 1 diabetes. Findings of the study overall: Type 1 diabetes patients had TCRB CDR3s that were shorter (moderately but significantly so) in all four CD4+ subsets.

Expressed TCRB transcripts were sequenced because the isolated RNA had all been reverse transcribed beforehand. Profiling relied on immunoSEQ multiplex PCR, and the TCRdb table lists in-frame clones only, not all of them. The sample includes 600,000 to 700,000 clones, 10% to 15% of them seen just once. Their antigens are not known. Sequencing was performed on naive CD4+ T cells from blood. The receptors were gathered from a man aged 18 to 29 with type 1 diabetes.

The CDR3 nucleotides read TGCGCCAGCAGCTTCGGGACAGCGGGTGAGCAGTTCTTC. This translates into CASSFGTAGEQFF. This chain joins TRBV5-1 and TRBJ2-1; D might be TRBD1 (7 bases). The V end was cut by 2 bases, the J end by 9 bases, with 12 bases between. Per germline, CDR1 SGHRS and CDR2 YFSETQ. CDR3 size: 13 residues.

This clone was observed a handful of times. The chain combines TRBV30 with TRBJ2-7, with D perhaps matching TRBD1 or TRBD2 (5 bases each). Germline V gene data show CDR1 as GTSNPN and CDR2 as SVGIG (reference sequence). Trimming shortened V by 5 bases and J by 7 bases, and 15 bases separated the two germline ends. The CDR3 is made up of 12 amino acids. The CDR3 loop reads CAWARDLREQYF. For the CDR3, the DNA is TGTGCCTGGGCCCGGGACCTTCGGGAGCAGTACTTC.

This clone has just a few counts. V and J are TRBV2 and TRBJ1-1; 8 bases agree with TRBD1. Germline CDR1 SNHLY, CDR2 FYNNEI. The CDR3 is 13 residues long. V lost 6 bases and J lost 7; bases outside the gene matches: 7. The CDR3 DNA sequence: TGTGCCAGCAGCGTCGACAGGGGAGGTGAAGCTTTCTTT. Translating it yields CASSVDRGGEAFF.

Concerning this clone: Other DNA sequences within the sample encode an identical CDR3. This CDR3 is CASSQDRYGYTF. DNA of the CDR3: TGCGCCAGCAGCCAAGATAGGTATGGCTACACCTTC. This chain links TRBV4-1 with TRBJ1-2, with D hard to call. V was clipped by 0 bases and J by 5 bases, with 4 bases between them. Per the germline V gene, CDR1 is MGHRA and CDR2 is YSYEKL. The CDR3 is made up of 12 amino acids.

The chain is built from TRBV5-1 and TRBJ1-2; TRBD1 matches at 7 bases. The CDR3 has 14 residues. The V segment lost 4 bases and the J segment 3 bases; nucleotides outside the gene matches: 6. Germline-derived CDR1 and CDR2 are SGHRS and YFSETQ. In DNA form, the CDR3 reads TGCGCCAGCAGCCTGGAGGGGGCCGACTATGGCTACACCTTC. Translation gives CASSLEGADYGYTF.

A few counts support this clone. The gene calls are TRBV7-8 and TRBJ1-2, with a possible D match to TRBD1 (6 bases). Trimming pared 8 bases from V and 5 bases from J, leaving 18 bases between. Germline CDR1 is SGHVS and CDR2 is FQNEAQ. The CDR3 is 14 amino acids. CDR3 DNA: TGTGCCAGCCAGAGGGGGAGCGCTGTGTATGGCTACACCTTC. Amino acids: CASQRGSAVYGYTF.

The chain links TRBV5-6 to TRBJ2-1; D is ambiguous. The CDR3 loop spans 13 amino acids. V gave up 0 bases and J gave up 7 bases, with 8 bases separating them. Per the germline V gene, CDR1 is SGHDT and CDR2 is YYEEEE. As DNA, the CDR3 is TGTGCCAGCAGCTTGGTCGATGGGAATGAGCAGTTCTTC. Encoded protein: CASSLVDGNEQFF.

This clone occurred a few times. The V call is TRBV6-1, the J call TRBJ2-7; 7 nucleotides agree with TRBD1. V trimming: 5 bases; J trimming: 5 bases; junction bases outside the gene matches: 9. CDR1 is MNHNS, CDR2 SASEGT, per germline. The CDR3 has 14 amino acids. The CDR3: CASSLRTGPNEQYF. The DNA of the CDR3 is TGTGCCAGCAGTTTGAGGACAGGACCCAACGAGCAGTACTTC.

The genes are TRBV30 and TRBJ2-2, with 7 bases aligning to TRBD1. The CDR3 covers 17 residues. Germline CDR1 is GTSNPN and CDR2 is SVGIG (reference sequence). Trimming at V came to 2 bases and at J to 5 bases, leaving 14 bases not matched to a gene. The chain's CDR3 is CAWSTPRSLRGTGELFF. The DNA for the CDR3 is TGTGCCTGGAGTACCCCCCGGTCCCTCAGGGGGACCGGGGAGCTGTTTTTT.

The V gene is TRBV5-4, the J gene TRBJ1-4, with TRBD1 matching 10 bases. The CDR3 has 18 amino acids. Per germline, CDR1 SGHNT and CDR2 YYREEE (reference sequence). With V trimmed by 5 bases and J by 0 bases, 10 bases remained unmatched. The CDR3 region has the DNA TGTGCCAGCAGTCGGGCCGGGACAGGGGTACCAACTAATGAAAAACTGTTTTTT. Translation: CASSRAGTGVPTNEKLFF.

As concerns this clone: Other nucleotide sequences from this sample produce the same CDR3. The chain couples TRBV5-1 to TRBJ2-5, with 7 bases identical to TRBD1. CDR3 size: 14 residues. J lost 2 bases, V lost 0 bases, and 1 base had no gene match. Per the germline V gene, CDR1 is SGHRS and CDR2 is YFSETQ. CDR3 residues: CASSLAGQQETQYF. The CDR3 bases are TGCGCCAGCAGCTTGGCGGGACAGCAAGAGACCCAGTACTTC.

The genes are TRBV7-2 and TRBJ1-2; no firm D call. V gave up 5 bases and J gave up 8 bases, with 15 bases separating them. Germline CDR1 and CDR2: SGHTA and FQGNSA. This CDR3 has 13 amino acids. The CDR3 DNA reads as TGTGCCAGCAGCCCCGCGACGGGAGGGGGCTACACCTTC. Translated, it gives CASSPATGGGYTF. The full variable domain, in which reference TRBV7-2 and TRBJ1-2 provide the parts outside the CDR3, is GAGVSQSPSNKVTEKGKDVELRCDPISGHTALYWYRQSLGQGLEFLIYFQGNSAPDKSGLPSDRFSAERTGGSVSTLTIQRTQQEDSAVYLCASSPATGGGYTFGSGTRLTVV.

The chain links TRBV2 to TRBJ2-2; TRBD1 aligns across 8 bases. Trimming at V came to 6 bases and at J to 7 bases, leaving 4 bases not matched to a gene. CDR1 is SNHLY and CDR2 is FYNNEI in the germline V gene. This CDR3 is 13 amino acids long. The CDR3 here is CASRGQEYGELFF. CDR3 sequence (DNA): TGTGCCAGCAGGGGACAGGAGTACGGGGAGCTGTTTTTT.

This chain joins TRBV9 and TRBJ1-2; a weak D match, TRBD1 (5 bases). The CDR3 is 13 residues long. V was cut by 0 bases and J by 8 bases, with 11 bases left in between. CDR1 SGDLS and CDR2 YYNGEE come from the germline V gene. CDR3 loop: CASSVGQGLGYTF. Written as DNA, the CDR3 is TGTGCCAGCAGCGTAGGGCAGGGACTGGGCTACACCTTC.

This clone was seen a few times. This chain joins TRBV9 and TRBJ2-7, with D possibly matching TRBD1 (6 bases). The V end lost 0 bases, the J end lost 2 bases, and 9 bases lay between the germline ends. Looked up from germline, CDR1 is SGDLS and CDR2 is YYNGEE. The CDR3 spans 14 residues. CDR3 in DNA: TGTGCCAGCAGCGTAGGCGAGGGGGCCTACGAGCAGTACTTC. Its protein product is CASSVGEGAYEQYF. The complete variable domain, with remaining parts taken from reference TRBV9 and TRBJ2-7, reads DSGVTQTPKHLITATGQRVTLRCSPRSGDLSVYWYQQSLDQGLQFLIQYYNGEERAKGNILERFSAQQFPDLHSELNLSSLELGDSALYFCASSVGEGAYEQYFGPGTRLTVT.

CDR3 protein: CASHLGGLGLYGYTF. The CDR3 DNA is TGTGCCAGCCACCTCGGAGGGTTGGGCCTCTATGGCTACACCTTC. V is TRBV5-4 and J is TRBJ1-2; D is unclear. The germline V gene encodes CDR1 SGHNT and CDR2 YYREEE (reference sequence). Trimming took off 7 bases at V and 4 bases at J, with 20 bases between the two ends. CDR3 length: 15 residues.

The V gene is TRBV2, the J gene TRBJ1-6, with 7 nucleotides matching TRBD1. Germline CDR1 reads SNHLY; CDR2 reads FYNNEI. The V gene end was trimmed by 7 bases and the J gene end by 5 bases; junction bases not matched to a gene: 8. The CDR3 runs 15 residues. This CDR3 is CASNKLGQDNSPLHF. The CDR3 DNA reads as TGTGCCAGCAATAAGTTAGGACAGGATAATTCACCCCTCCACTTT.

J is TRBJ1-1 and V is TRBV13, with D uncertain. This CDR3 is 18 amino acids long. V was cut by 7 bases and J by 1 base, with 25 bases left in between. Per germline, CDR1 PRHDT and CDR2 FYEKMQ (reference sequence). The CDR3 DNA reads as TGTGCCAGCACTACTAGCTTCCTCTCACGGATTCGGAACACTGAAGCTTTCTTT. Translating it yields CASTTSFLSRIRNTEAFF.

This sequence joins TRBV28 and TRBJ1-1; TRBD1 agrees at 7 bases. This CDR3 spans 15 amino acids. V shed 4 bases and J 2 bases; nucleotides not matched to a gene: 7. Germline CDR1 reads MDHEN; CDR2 reads SYDVKM. The CDR3 here is CASSSPTGTNTEAFF. The CDR3 nucleotides are TGTGCCAGCAGTTCCCCGACAGGGACCAACACTGAAGCTTTCTTT.

The gene calls are TRBV6-5 and TRBJ1-1; no firm D call. V was clipped by 2 bases and J by 1 base, with 11 bases between them. Germline loops: CDR1 MNHEY, CDR2 SVGAGI. The CDR3 contains 15 residues. CDR3 region: CASSYAGPSNTEAFF. CDR3 DNA: TGTGCCAGCAGTTACGCCGGGCCGTCGAACACTGAAGCTTTCTTT.

This clone was seen only once. CDR3 bases: TGTGCCAGCAGTTACTCTGGGGGCTACTCCTACGAGCAGTACTTC. Translation: CASSYSGGYSYEQYF. The J gene is TRBJ2-7, the V gene TRBV6-5; D perhaps matches TRBD1 (6 bases). V was pared by 0 bases and J by 0 bases, with 9 bases between. The CDR3 is 15 amino acids. Germline V gene lookup returns CDR1 MNHEY and CDR2 SVGAGI.

This chain joins TRBV4-1 and TRBJ1-2; no reliable D call. The CDR3 extends over 13 amino acids. V lost 5 bases, J lost 8 bases, and 15 bases lay in between. Looked up from germline, CDR1 is MGHRA and CDR2 is YSYEKL. In nucleotides, the CDR3 is TGCGCCAGCAGCGGGTCGGGGTTGCGGGGCTACACCTTC. Amino acid sequence: CASSGSGLRGYTF.

V usage is TRBV7-8 and J usage is TRBJ1-5; tentative D call: TRBD1 (6 bases). This CDR3 has 16 amino acids. The V end lost 1 base, the J end lost 3 bases, and 13 bases lay between the germline ends. Per germline, CDR1 SGHVS and CDR2 FQNEAQ. DNA for the CDR3: TGTGCCAGCAGCTTAGATCGGACAGCGTCCAATCAGCCCCAGCATTTT. Translation: CASSLDRTASNQPQHF.

This clone was seen once. The chain employs TRBV6-5 and TRBJ1-2, with D perhaps TRBD1 (5 bases). Per germline, CDR1 MNHEY and CDR2 SVGAGI. V dropped 6 bases and J dropped 3 bases, with 11 bases sitting between them. CDR3 size: 13 residues. CDR3 DNA: TGTGCCAGCAGCCCACAGGAATACTATGGCTACACCTTC. This translates into CASSPQEYYGYTF.

This clone showed up just a few times. The V call is TRBV7-9, the J call TRBJ1-5; 8 nucleotides agree with TRBD1. With V trimmed by 5 bases and J by 0 bases, 9 bases remained unmatched. The CDR3 spans 17 residues. Germline CDR1 is SEHNR and CDR2 is FQNEAQ (reference sequence). CDR3 coding DNA: TGTGCCAGCAGCACCGGACAGGGTCCTTATAGCAATCAGCCCCAGCATTTT. Encoded protein: CASSTGQGPYSNQPQHF.

This clone came up a few times. V usage is TRBV5-4 and J usage is TRBJ1-2; 9 bases match TRBD1. CDR3 length equals 16 residues. Germline lookup yields CDR1 SGHNT and CDR2 YYREEE (reference sequence). V gave up 4 bases and J gave up 4 bases; unmatched junction bases: 11. CDR3 DNA: TGTGCCAGCAGCCCAGAGACAGGGGGAAAGGGCTATGGCTACACCTTC. Its protein is CASSPETGGKGYGYTF. The whole variable domain, remainder taken from reference TRBV5-4 and TRBJ1-2, is ETGVTQSPTHLIKTRGQQVTLRCSSQSGHNTVSWYQQALGQGPQFIFQYYREEENGRGNFPPRFSGLQFPNYSSELNVNALELDDSALYLCASSPETGGKGYGYTFGSGTRLTVV.

This clone was counted a few times. The J gene is TRBJ1-5, the V gene TRBV30, with D hard to call. The CDR3 has 15 residues. CDR1 and CDR2 (germline): GTSNPN, SVGIG (reference sequence). V lost 2 bases to trimming and J lost 3 bases, with 14 bases between them. For the CDR3, the DNA is TGTGCCTGGAGTTCGAATGAGGCTTACAATCAGCCCCAGCATTTT. The encoded protein is CAWSSNEAYNQPQHF.